The text below deals with one T cell receptor beta chain. Its antigen is unknown. CDR1 and CDR2 from the germline V gene are ENHRY and SYGVKD. The ends were cut back, 8 bases at V and 0 bases at J, with 17 bases in the middle. The CDR3 runs 17 residues. The data are from a study of T cell repertoires in cytomegalovirus infection. About the study: An indication of both CMV infection and matching HLA type came from public TCR beta signatures.

Findings and caveats of the study: CMV carriers having the relevant HLA were flagged by cumulative public TCR beta family frequency. It was HLA-C-restricted CMV-specific TCR beta clonotypes that dominated the response ex vivo.

MiXCR was run by TCRdb on the reads, yielding one entry per CDR3 protein. This table has roughly 68,000 distinct CDR3 sequences, 22% appearing once. The sequenced sample was PBMCs, sequenced either directly or after in vitro stimulation (not recorded which). The TCR originated in a human donor in good health (CMV status not recorded). Some clones in this sample may be carry-over from other donors' samples. The J gene is TRBJ2-6, the V gene TRBV10-3; D might be TRBD1 or TRBD2, each matching 5 bases. The CDR3 DNA sequence: TGTGCCATCGCCCTGGGACCGGGCGGCTCTGGGGCCAACGTCCTGACTTTC. Translation: CAIALGPGGSGANVLTF.